The T cell receptor beta chain under discussion was sequenced for a study of blood T cell repertoires in COVID-19. Libraries were prepared by immunoSEQ multiplex PCR; TCRdb keeps only in-frame clonotypes and omits some of them. The sample shows tens of thousands of clones, about 86% of them seen only once. CDR1 is SEHNR and CDR2 is FQNEAQ in the germline V gene (reference sequence). CDR3 size: 16 residues. V trimming: 5 bases; J trimming: 4 bases; junction bases outside the gene matches: 8. Sequencing was done on a sample of peripheral blood. This clonotype was obtained from a human donor in a cohort sampled during active COVID-19. This chain connects TRBV7-9 to TRBJ2-6; 7 nucleotides align to TRBD1. The CDR3 region is CASSPRGGAGANVLTF. CDR3 nucleotide sequence: TGTGCCAGCAGCCCCCGAGGGGGCGCAGGGGCCAACGTCCTGACTTTC. The full variable domain, in which reference TRBV7-9 and TRBJ2-6 provide the parts outside the CDR3, is DTGVSQNPRHKITKRGQNVTFRCDPISEHNRLYWYRQTLGQGPEFLTYFQNEAQLEKSRLLSDRFSAERPKGSFSTLEIQRTEQGDSAMYLCASSPRGGAGANVLTFGAGSRLTVL.